The rows below give T cell receptor beta chains drawn from one sample of a study of cytomegalovirus exposure and HLA in healthy donors. Clones were read by immunoSEQ multiplex PCR, and TCRdb kept only the in-frame ones, dropping some. The data hold 80,000 to 100,000 clones, with about four fifths observed a single time. Sequencing input: PBMCs. The receptors originated from a man in his late teens or twenties in good health and CMV-seropositive. Each CDR3 is given with its conserved first and last residue. D genes are given only for firm matches. Only part of the rows carry a size: once, few, many, or a class if the clone is expanded.

>TRBJ2-3|TRBD1|TRBV10-3|few
CAISGATGTGAGNTQYF
TGTGCCATCAGTGGAGCCACCGGGACAGGGGCTGGAAATACGCAGTATTTT
>TRBJ2-3|TRBD2|TRBV4-2|few
CASSQDRGGTDTQYF
TGTGCCAGCAGCCAAGATCGGGGGGGCACAGATACGCAGTATTTT
>TRBJ1-4|-|TRBV2|-
CASSWGPGEKLFF
TGTGCCAGCTCTTGGGGGCCAGGTGAAAAACTGTTTTTT
>TRBJ2-1|-|TRBV27|once
CASSSNRDGGQGEQFF
TGTGCCAGCAGTTCCAACCGTGATGGGGGCCAGGGTGAGCAGTTCTTC
>TRBJ1-1|-|TRBV4-1|-
CASSQAVGDNTEASF
TGCGCCAGCAGCCAAGCAGTCGGGGACAACACTGAAGCTTCCTTT
>TRBJ2-5|TRBD1|TRBV7-8|few
CASSSVRTGEETQYF
TGTGCCAGCAGCTCCGTACGGACAGGGGAAGAGACCCAGTACTTC
>TRBJ1-2|TRBD1|TRBV2|-
CASRRGDRANGYTF
TGTGCCAGCAGGAGGGGGGACAGGGCGAATGGCTACACCTTC
>TRBJ2-5|TRBD1|TRBV10-3|-
CAISDTTGDGTQYF
TGTGCCATCAGTGACACGACAGGGGACGGGACCCAGTACTTC
>TRBJ1-1|-|TRBV30|once
CAWSGLQGITEAFF
TGTGCCTGGAGTGGGTTACAGGGCATCACTGAAGCTTTCTTT
>TRBJ2-4|TRBD2|TRBV30|-
CAWSVGGVAKNIQYF
TGTGCCTGGAGTGTCGGGGGGGTGGCCAAAAACATTCAGTACTTC
>TRBJ1-5|-|TRBV28|-
CASSLSGMGSNQPQHF
TGTGCCAGCAGTTTATCGGGGATGGGAAGCAATCAGCCCCAGCATTTT
>TRBJ1-2|-|TRBV28|-
CASSTNNYGYTF
TGTGCCAGCAGTACAAATAACTATGGCTACACCTTC
>TRBJ2-5|TRBD2|TRBV27|once
CASSLLAGIQETQYF
TGTGCCAGCAGTTTACTAGCGGGGATCCAAGAGACCCAGTACTTC
>TRBJ2-3|TRBD1|TRBV7-9|large
CASSLIGQGFGDTQYF
TGTGCCAGCAGCCTCATTGGACAGGGGTTCGGTGATACGCAGTATTTT
>TRBJ2-1|TRBD1|TRBV11-2|-
CASSRDRGSGNEQFF
TGTGCCAGCAGCCGTGACAGGGGGTCAGGCAATGAGCAGTTCTTC
>TRBJ2-6|-|TRBV9|-
CASSSYNSPSGANVLTF
TGTGCCAGCAGCTCTTACAATTCTCCCTCTGGGGCCAACGTCCTGACTTTC
>TRBJ2-2|TRBD1|TRBV7-9|-
CASAGTANTGELFF
TGTGCCAGTGCCGGGACAGCGAACACCGGGGAGCTGTTTTTT
>TRBJ1-6|TRBD1|TRBV2|-
CASRETGVGDSPLHF
TGTGCCAGCAGGGAGACAGGGGTCGGTGATTCACCCCTCCACTTT
>TRBJ1-6|-|TRBV7-9|few
CASSRQSNSPLHF
TGTGCCAGCAGTAGACAGTCAAATTCACCCCTCCACTTT
>TRBJ2-3|-|TRBV5-4|-
CASSLATHRGTDTQYF
TGTGCCAGCAGCTTGGCCACTCACCGGGGCACAGATACGCAGTATTTT
>TRBJ2-7|-|TRBV30|-
CAWSVKREQYF
TGTGCCTGGAGTGTAAAGCGGGAGCAGTACTTC
>TRBJ1-1|-|TRBV19|-
CASKLGSADTEAFF
TGTGCCAGTAAGCTAGGGTCAGCGGACACTGAAGCTTTCTTT
>TRBJ1-3|-|TRBV30|-
CAWTGQSISIYF
TGTGCCTGGACGGGACAAAGCATCTCCATATATTTT
>TRBJ1-4|-|TRBV28|-
CASRTGYGEKLFF
TGTGCCAGCAGAACAGGGTACGGGGAAAAACTGTTTTTT
>TRBJ2-4|TRBD2|TRBV4-2|-
CASSQEGRGTNIQYF
TGTGCCAGCAGCCAAGAAGGGAGGGGTACCAACATTCAGTACTTC
>TRBJ2-3|TRBD1|TRBV5-1|few
CASSIRGHSTDTQYF
TGCGCCAGCAGCATCAGGGGGCACAGCACAGATACGCAGTATTTT
>TRBJ2-1|TRBD2|TRBV29-1|-
CSVGTSYNEQFF
TGCAGCGTGGGGACTAGCTACAATGAGCAGTTCTTC
>TRBJ1-1|-|TRBV28|few
CASSLQGRPEAFF
TGTGCCAGCAGTTTACAGGGTCGACCTGAAGCTTTCTTT
>TRBJ2-5|TRBD2|TRBV5-1|-
CASSLGTSPETQYF
TGCGCCAGCAGCCTCGGGACTAGCCCGGAGACCCAGTACTTC
>TRBJ2-7|TRBD2|TRBV11-2|few
CASTSWTSGSSSTYYEQYF
TGTGCCAGCACCTCTTGGACTAGCGGTTCCTCATCAACATACTACGAGCAGTACTTC
>TRBJ1-2|-|TRBV6-1|-
CASSTGPNYGYTF
TGTGCCAGCAGTACAGGTCCTAACTATGGCTACACCTTC
>TRBJ2-7|TRBD1|TRBV18|-
CASSLKPGQGIHEQYF
TGTGCCAGCTCCCTTAAACCGGGACAGGGGATTCACGAGCAGTACTTC
>TRBJ1-6|-|TRBV28|-
CASTRINSPLHF
TGTGCCAGCACCAGGATAAATTCACCCCTCCACTTT
>TRBJ1-5|-|TRBV28|-
CASSTVDQPQHF
TGTGCCAGCAGCACCGTAGATCAGCCCCAGCATTTT
>TRBJ2-7|TRBD1|TRBV4-1|-
CASSQPGQVYEQYF
TGCGCCAGCAGCCAACCGGGACAGGTCTACGAGCAGTACTTC
>TRBJ2-3|TRBD2|TRBV7-9|-
CASSSLAGGVGGTDTQYF
TGTGCCAGCAGCTCCCTAGCGGGGGGGGTTGGAGGAACAGATACGCAGTATTTT
>TRBJ1-2|TRBD1|TRBV9|-
CASSATDREWNGYTF
TGTGCCAGCAGCGCGACCGACAGGGAGTGGAATGGCTACACCTTC
>TRBJ2-7|-|TRBV6-1|once
CASSEGQIYEQYF
TGTGCCAGCAGTGAAGGTCAAATCTACGAGCAGTACTTC
>TRBJ1-2|-|TRBV11-2|-
CASSYLDSNYGYTF
TGTGCCAGCAGCTATTTGGACAGCAACTATGGCTACACCTTC
>TRBJ2-2|-|TRBV9|-
CASSVGSSGAGELFF
TGTGCCAGCAGCGTAGGTAGCTCGGGGGCCGGGGAGCTGTTTTTT
>TRBJ1-4|-|TRBV13|-
CASSLESLSGEGKLFF
TGTGCCAGCAGCTTAGAATCGCTGTCAGGGGAGGGAAAACTGTTTTTT
>TRBJ1-2|TRBD1|TRBV19|-
CASSTGQGSYGYTF
TGTGCCAGTAGTACTGGACAGGGTTCCTATGGCTACACCTTC
>TRBJ2-7|TRBD2|TRBV7-2|-
CASSLVGGEVYEQYF
TGTGCCAGCAGCTTAGTCGGGGGGGAAGTCTACGAGCAGTACTTC
>TRBJ2-3|TRBD2|TRBV6-1|-
CASNRDYTDTQYF
TGTGCCAGCAACCGGGACTACACAGATACGCAGTATTTT
>TRBJ2-2|-|TRBV11-1|-
CASSSPADRLHTGELFF
TGTGCCAGCAGCTCCCCGGCGGACAGATTACACACCGGGGAGCTGTTTTTT
>TRBJ1-2|TRBD1|TRBV28|-
CASRKQGGNYGYTF
TGTGCCAGCAGAAAACAGGGGGGTAACTATGGCTACACCTTC